This T cell receptor beta chain was recorded in a study of human T cells and chemical hapten exposure (dated by TCRdb to the early 2020s). Regarding the research as a whole: For sensitization, 2% DPC in acetone was applied to a roughly 2 cm by roughly 2 cm area of upper inner arm skin. Patients additionally received weekly therapeutic DPC doses to the scalp throughout the roughly 25-week study period. Patch tests used Finn chambers with 0.01% DPC on the upper back, scored after 6 days by International Contact Dermatitis Research Group standards. Most of the patients in the cohort were female, and the cohort covered alopecia areata with under or over 50% scalp involvement, alopecia totalis and alopecia universalis. The libraries were sequenced as a pool, and the TCR yield per sample differed mostly because of small variations in library volumes within the pool. The study tracked peripheral blood TCR repertoire changes in vivo during primary and secondary sensitization to the hapten diphenylcyclopropenone (DPC) in alopecia patients. Blood samples were taken from patients before sensitization (week 0) and then at 2, 6 and about 24 weeks after DPC sensitization. Blood for TCR sequencing was provided by twenty-nine alopecia patients at one to four time points (pre-sensitization, 2, 6 and 24 weeks). Overall study outcomes, separate from this receptor: Patch test score correlated positively with the number of PT1 expanded TCRs, reaching significance at thresholds 8, 16 and 32 but not at 4. Repeated subsampling changed both the strength of the expansion versus patch-test correlation and the threshold at which that correlation became significant. The number of TCRs above 1 in 1000 frequency did not change with DPC sensitization; there was no evidence of global repertoire structure alterations. Expanded TCRs formed significantly more large CDR3 similarity clusters than pre-sensitization or healthy control sets, consistent with antigen-driven responses. All patients had alopecia, a presumed autoimmune disease, so their immune response might differ from that of healthy individuals.

In this sample, this clonotype turned up many times. It has no known antigen specificity. Base-call qualities are not available, and no considerably larger clone is one nucleotide away. The germline V gene (reference sequence) provides CDR1 MNHNY and CDR2 SVGAGI. The CDR3, cysteine through phenylalanine, is 11 amino acids long. CDR3 DNA is the only sequence kept; it has 33 bases, read in frame from the first base. V and J lose 6 bases and 9 bases, and a span of 9 bases separates them. The label giving this sample's time point can be read as: patch test 1, 2 weeks after DPC sensitization. Read against the paper, the sample's treatment or condition label means: therapeutic diphenylcyclopropenone sensitization with weekly scalp DPC. At every patch-test visit, the blood draw took place before the patch test was put on. Patients were eligible if aged 18 to 70, diagnosed with alopecia and judged suitable for DPC therapy, and pregnant patients were excluded. Total RNA was extracted from unfractionated whole blood that had been collected in Tempus Blood RNA tubes.

The library was built by means of RACE. This sample was sequenced with a NextSeq 500. During library preparation, unique molecular identifiers were attached to individual cDNA molecules so that TCRs could be counted in a quantitative, reproducible way. From each blood RNA sample, both TCR alpha and TCR beta chains were sequenced. For the original study's pipeline: A median of about 89,000 TCRs per sample was observed, with a range of about 23,224 to 750,000. V, J and CDR3 annotation of the TCR reads was performed with the Decombinator software suite. For PS versus PT1 abundance plots, all samples were subsampled to the same number of TCRs (28,000). TCRs were defined as expanded if absent before sensitization and observed at least eight times at the 2-week time point. TCRdb handled the public reads itself, with Q25 trimming in fastp and clone calling in MiXCR, and kept productive beta chains. Rows merge per CDR3 protein into single entries with the most common DNA and genes. TCRdb's processing, not the authors', yielded these V and J calls. Here the sample has 150,000 to 200,000 distinct CDR3 sequences; more than 14% occur a single time. The ten largest make up about 1.8% of the sample.

Recombination linked TRBV6-6 to TRBJ2-1, with the D gene not confidently named. The starting material was whole blood, obtained in connection with sensitization to the hapten diphenylcyclopropenone (DPC). The source is a woman aged 25 to 39 with alopecia areata. Some clones in this sample may be carry-over from other donors' samples. The DNA is TGTGCCAGCAGCCCCGGTGCTGAGCAGTTCTTC. The resulting protein is CASSPGAEQFF.